What follows describes a single T cell receptor beta chain. Its cognate antigen is unknown. The sample originates from a study of CD4 T cells in relation to SARS-CoV-2 and coronaviruses. Overall study context: The restricting HLA molecule for shared crossreactive spike epitopes was mapped.

V was clipped by 0 bases and J by 7 bases, with 16 bases between them. The germline V gene encodes CDR1 SGHRS and CDR2 YFSETQ. The CDR3 sequence is 15 residues long. Unexposed donor CD4+ T cells date from about 2011-2018, before the COVID-19 pandemic. After less than 11 days of culture, CD4+ T cells were isolated. As cell numbers allowed, unexposed-donor CD4+ T cells faced SARS-CoV-2 S/N and four cold-coronavirus spikes. Half the medium was replaced with IL-2 medium on days 3 and 7. Assay used: immunoSEQ multiplex PCR; TCRdb lists only in-frame clones, some missing. The data show about 18,000 clones, 70% to 85% seen once.

The chain has TRBV5-1 and TRBJ1-2, with D hard to call. The sequence derives from a human donor in good health. The sequencing sample was made of CD4+ T cells from PBMCs, cultured in vitro. The CDR3 DNA reads as TGCGCCAGCAGCTTGGAGTCTCGGGGAGCTACTGGCTACACCTTC. Translation: CASSLESRGATGYTF.